Sequencing of this TCR beta chain was carried out in a study of cytomegalovirus exposure and HLA in healthy donors. The CDR3 extends over 13 amino acids. Trimming removed 3 bases at V and 4 bases at J, with 9 bases between. CDR1 MNHEY and CDR2 SMNVEV come from the germline V gene (reference sequence). Primers for the PCR totalled 60 Vbeta and 13 Jbeta. Sequenced by immunoSEQ multiplex PCR; TCRdb stores in-frame clones only, minus some. The table shows 170,000 or so clones, with roughly 78% occurring only once. Concerning this clone: This CDR3 is also generated by other DNA sequences in the sample.

The sequence derives from a woman in her thirties or forties in good health and CMV-seronegative. Material for sequencing was PBMCs. V usage is TRBV27 and J usage is TRBJ1-2; the D gene is possibly TRBD1 (5 bases). The CDR3 here is CASSLRGIYGYTF. CDR3 in DNA: TGTGCCAGCAGTTTGCGGGGGATCTATGGCTACACCTTC.